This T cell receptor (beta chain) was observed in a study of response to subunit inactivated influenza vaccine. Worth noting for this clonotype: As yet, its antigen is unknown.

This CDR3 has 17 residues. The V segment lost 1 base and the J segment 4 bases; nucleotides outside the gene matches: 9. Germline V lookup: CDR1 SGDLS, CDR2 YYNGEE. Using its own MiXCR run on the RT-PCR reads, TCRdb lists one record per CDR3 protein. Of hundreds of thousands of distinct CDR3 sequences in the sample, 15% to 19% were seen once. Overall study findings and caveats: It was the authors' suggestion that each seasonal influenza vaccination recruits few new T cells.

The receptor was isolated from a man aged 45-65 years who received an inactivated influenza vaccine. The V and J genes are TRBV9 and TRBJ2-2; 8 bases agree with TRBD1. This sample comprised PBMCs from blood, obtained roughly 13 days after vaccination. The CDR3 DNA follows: TGTGCCAGCAGCGTACAGGGGGCAGGGTCCAGCACCGGGGAGCTGTTTTTT. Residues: CASSVQGAGSSTGELFF.